This TCR beta chain was documented in a study of cytomegalovirus exposure and HLA in healthy donors (dated by TCRdb to 2016 to 2017). In terms of the full investigation: In an earlier analysis of 587 of the donors, 250 to 300 Gb of sequence data and roughly 100 million unique TCR beta sequences from 150 million to 200 million T cells were reported. The study combined high-throughput TCR immunosequencing, statistical association of individual TCRs with disease status, and machine learning to predict cytomegalovirus infection status. The study aimed to test whether cataloging public T cell receptors could reveal signatures of past pathogen exposure. Alongside the repertoire data, information on donor age, sex, ethnicity and CMV serostatus was compiled. A separate validation cohort of roughly 130 different subjects was used in addition to the 666-subject first cohort. The number of typed donors differed by locus: about 629-630 for A, B, C, DRB1 and DQB1; 500 to 550 for DQA1; approximately 610 for DPA1; and about 450 for DPB1. HLA typing included class I and class II loci at four-digit resolution. Using immunosequencing, the study profiled T cell repertoires from about 620 subjects and related those repertoires to cytomegalovirus serostatus. About five DR-DQ haplotypes were handled as single units for association and clustering, since linkage in the cohort was strong. All discovery cohort repertoires had been generated on a single sequencing platform. Among some 410 genotyped donors of the cohort, an average of approximately 240,000 unique TCR beta nucleotide sequences was sequenced per donor, of which 15% to 20% were non-productive. To decide whether each TCR beta V gene segment behaved as functional or pseudogenic, an earlier analysis of some 570 of the donors relied on high-throughput TCR beta sequencing. Rather than using new phenotypic data, the later analysis identified candidate immune exposures from TCR beta sequences and from how often those sequences occurred across donors. An early release covering some 640 HLA-typed donors comprised about 300 gigabases of sequencing data and approximately 85 million unique TCR sequences. A later analysis re-analyzed previously published TCR beta repertoires from roughly 690 donors and added high-resolution HLA genotyping to study TCR occurrence patterns. In a later genetic analysis, genome-wide SNP genotypes for about 65% of the 666 donors were used, and that subset was treated as a discovery cohort. Among the 398 genotyped donors, around 79% belonged to the genetic ancestry cluster associated with self-reported Caucasian donors. Here is what the overall study found, with its caveats: Linkage disequilibrium might explain the correlated functional status among segregating V segments, but an unknown experimental factor could not be ruled out. In a later analysis, HLA-associated TCR beta chains showed more clonal expansion and lower generation probabilities than non-associated chains that were equally common. When HLA alleles, especially DR and DQ, strongly co-occurred, attributing TCR associations to individual alleles was difficult. At a false discovery rate of 0.05, a later analysis linked 16,000 or so TCR beta sequences to specific HLA alleles. The sequencing pipeline was judged likely to have produced a cluster of highly shared sequence variants as a technical artifact. In vitro tests confirmed that a few of the cytomegalovirus-associated TCR beta chains recognize cytomegalovirus antigens. The classifier was reported to diagnose cytomegalovirus status with high specificity and sensitivity in both the original cohort and the validation cohort. Most CMV-associated TCR beta chains appeared to be HLA-restricted in a later analysis, and the HLA associations seemed to be driven largely by CMV exposure. In the study, 150 to 200 TCR beta chains were listed as associated with cytomegalovirus. The 87-base-pair reads could not distinguish some IMGT-functional V segments, including TRBV6-2 and TRBV6-3, so those segments were excluded. While some public TCRs were present in many individuals, most TCR sequences turned up only very rarely across donors. An earlier analysis of approximately 590 of the donors showed that most TCR beta V segments appeared in productive rearrangements either about 87% or about 30% of the time, which broadly matched IMGT annotations. Immune exposure information for the cohort was limited to CMV serostatus. Only TCR beta chains were sequenced in this cohort, and the absence of alpha or paired-chain data limited detectable features. The authors suggested that the approach could potentially be extended to other disease states and immunological phenotypes. A further reported finding was that TCR beta sequences accurately predicted the HLA-A and HLA-B alleles for most subjects in the first cohort. In a later analysis, the rate of TCR association differed among HLA loci, with DRB1 alleles having the most associated TCRs and HLA-C alleles having the fewest. Compared with the approximately 710-donor mean, donors in an Asian-associated ancestry cluster had fewer N-insertions in productive TCRs, according to a later genetic analysis. The presence/absence analyses assumed that sequencing depth was roughly uniform across donors, and that assumption may not be true. V-gene and J-gene trimming of TCR beta chains was associated with a missense DCLRE1C variant in a later genetic analysis, and the association was replicated in an independent cohort. Because HLA typing was missing for some donors at each locus, association tests included only the typed subset. The earlier analysis of 587 of the donors excluded some 15 rarely observed V segments, including chromosome 9 orphons, because counts were too low. Several of the top co-occurrence clusters appeared to be linked to parvovirus B19, influenza, CMV and Epstein-Barr virus, according to a later analysis.

Library preparation was by the immunoSEQ multiplex PCR assay. For the multiplex PCR, a mixture combining 60 forward primers for TCR Vbeta segments and 13 reverse primers for TCR Jbeta segments was used. The CDR3 region of rearranged TCR beta genes was amplified from genomic DNA with a multiplex PCR assay. The amplified TCR beta libraries were sequenced on the Illumina HiSeq System as 87-base-pair reads. As for the authors' bioinformatics: A later analysis tallied roughly 80 million unique TCR beta chains across the 610 or so repertoires, and about 10 million of those chains were shared by two or more donors. To remove PCR and sequencing errors, raw reads were error-corrected and collapsed into unique sequences using a nearest-neighbor algorithm that merged closely related sequences. V, D and J gene segments were assigned by aligning CDR3 sequences to IMGT reference sequences. Each retained sequence needed at least a six-nucleotide match to both a V gene segment and a J gene segment. A rearrangement counted as productive if the CDR3 had no stop codons and remained in frame with V and J, and every other rearrangement counted as non-productive. Following IMGT convention, CDR3 was defined as the stretch from the second conserved V-encoded cysteine up to the conserved J-encoded phenylalanine. The earlier analysis of some 540 of the donors excluded any sequence lacking an unambiguous match to a single V gene segment. In an earlier analysis of a few hundred of the donors, a V segment was called functional when productive rearrangements were above 56.7%, and segregating when the standard deviation between donors exceeded 5%. A statistical classification framework was built to diagnose cytomegalovirus status from the catalog of TCR beta chain sequences. A later analysis assigned V and J genes by comparing TCR nucleotide sequences with IMGT/GENE-DB human TR gene sequences. Using the TCRdist pipeline, a later analysis assigned CDR3 sequences along with most-parsimonious VDJ recombination scenarios. In a later analysis, every TCR beta chain was defined by the combination of its CDR3 amino acid sequence and its V-gene family, and reads without a unique V-gene family were dropped. A later analysis removed roughly 590 highly shared, low-generation-probability nucleotide sequences to deal with suspected cross-contamination and a sequencing artifact. In a later analysis, a clonal expansion index was calculated for each public chain from normalized within-repertoire ranks of inferred template counts. In a later analysis, generation probabilities were computed using a VDJ recombination model fitted to out-of-frame rearrangements, and the results were checked against IGoR. Hypergeometric tests were used in a later analysis to score TCR-TCR, TCR-HLA and TCR-CMV co-occurrence, with a repertoire-size bias correction applied to the TCR pairs. To estimate false discovery rates, a later analysis permuted the HLA or CMV assignments 20 times. A later analysis grouped co-occurring TCRs with DBSCAN, adding TCRdist sequence similarity when clustering within HLA-allele-positive subsets. Co-occurrence clustering excluded repertoires with fewer than 30,000 or more than 120,000 public chains, plus five with anomalous nucleotide sharing. TCRdb took this table from immuneACCESS and kept in-frame rearrangements with V and J called. Such tables lack part of the clones; where checked against another copy, unresolved V genes explain under half of the gap, and the rest is unexplained. V and J calls plus clone size are reproduced from that table; the DNA served to infer D and trimming. The sample records some 190,000 clones, approximately 80% of which are singletons. The leading ten clones occupy about 3% of the sample.

About this clone itself: This clone's antigen is unknown. Per-base quality was not reported, and no clone a single base away is much larger than it.

In total, just over 650 healthy bone marrow donors made up the cohort. All cohort members were sampled while nominally healthy, although unrecorded immune exposures were likely present. The donor tested CMV seronegative, placing the donor among the 352 seronegative members of the cohort. A peripheral blood sample was provided by each donor, and peripheral blood mononuclear cells were used for TCR beta sequencing. The Qiagen DNeasy Blood Extraction Kit was used to extract genomic DNA from the blood cell samples. V and J are truncated by 3 bases and 3 bases respectively, leaving an intervening sequence of 11 bases. From the cysteine up to the phenylalanine, the CDR3 has a length of 14 residues. The CDR3 DNA has 42 bases and is translated from base 1. CDR1 SEHNR and CDR2 FQNEAQ are derived from the germline V gene (reference sequence).

The sequenced sample consisted of PBMCs. The chain is assembled from TRBV7-9 and TRBJ1-2; the D gene is possibly TRBD1, with 5 bases matching. The receptor comes from a female donor in good health and CMV-seronegative. The nucleotide sequence reads TGTGCCAGCAGCTTTCAGGACACCGACTATGGCTACACCTTC. Its product reads: CASSFQDTDYGYTF.